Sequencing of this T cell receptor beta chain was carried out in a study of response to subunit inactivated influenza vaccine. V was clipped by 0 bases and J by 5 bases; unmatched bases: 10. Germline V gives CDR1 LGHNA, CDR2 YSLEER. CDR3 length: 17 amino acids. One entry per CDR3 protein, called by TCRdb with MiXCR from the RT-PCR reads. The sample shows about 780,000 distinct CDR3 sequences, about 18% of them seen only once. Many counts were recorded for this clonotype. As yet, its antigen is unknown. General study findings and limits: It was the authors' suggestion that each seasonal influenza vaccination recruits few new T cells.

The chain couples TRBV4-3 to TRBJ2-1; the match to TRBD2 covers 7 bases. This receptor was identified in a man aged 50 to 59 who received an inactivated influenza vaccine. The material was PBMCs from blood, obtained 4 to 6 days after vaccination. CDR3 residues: CASSQDLVTSTHNEQFF. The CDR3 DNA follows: TGCGCCAGCAGCCAAGATTTAGTGACTAGCACGCACAATGAGCAGTTCTTC.